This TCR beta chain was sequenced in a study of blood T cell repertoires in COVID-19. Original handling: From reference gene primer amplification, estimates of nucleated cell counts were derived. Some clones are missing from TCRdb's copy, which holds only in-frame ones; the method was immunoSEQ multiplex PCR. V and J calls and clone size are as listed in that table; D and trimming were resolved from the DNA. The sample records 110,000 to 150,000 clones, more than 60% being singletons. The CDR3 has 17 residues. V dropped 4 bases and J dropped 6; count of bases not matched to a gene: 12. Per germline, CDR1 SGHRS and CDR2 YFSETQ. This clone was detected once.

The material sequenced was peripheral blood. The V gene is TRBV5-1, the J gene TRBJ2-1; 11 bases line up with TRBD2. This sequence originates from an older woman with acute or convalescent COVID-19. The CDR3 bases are TGCGCCAGCAGCGCACTAGCGGGGGCATCACCGGGCAATGAGCAGTTCTTC. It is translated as CASSALAGASPGNEQFF.